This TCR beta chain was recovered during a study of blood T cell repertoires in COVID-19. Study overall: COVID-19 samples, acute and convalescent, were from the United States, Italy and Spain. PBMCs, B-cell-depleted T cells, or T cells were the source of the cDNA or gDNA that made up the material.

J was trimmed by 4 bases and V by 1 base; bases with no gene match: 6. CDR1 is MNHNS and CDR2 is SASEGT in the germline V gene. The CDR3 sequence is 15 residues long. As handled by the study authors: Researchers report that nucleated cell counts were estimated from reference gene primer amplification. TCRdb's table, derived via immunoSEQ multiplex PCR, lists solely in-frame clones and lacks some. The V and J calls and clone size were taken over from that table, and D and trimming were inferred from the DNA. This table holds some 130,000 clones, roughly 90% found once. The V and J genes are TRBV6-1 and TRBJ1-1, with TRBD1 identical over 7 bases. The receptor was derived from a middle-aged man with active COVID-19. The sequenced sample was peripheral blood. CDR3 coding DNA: TGTGCCAGCAGTGAAGAGGAGGGGGCGGGCACTGAAGCTTTCTTT. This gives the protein CASSEEEGAGTEAFF.